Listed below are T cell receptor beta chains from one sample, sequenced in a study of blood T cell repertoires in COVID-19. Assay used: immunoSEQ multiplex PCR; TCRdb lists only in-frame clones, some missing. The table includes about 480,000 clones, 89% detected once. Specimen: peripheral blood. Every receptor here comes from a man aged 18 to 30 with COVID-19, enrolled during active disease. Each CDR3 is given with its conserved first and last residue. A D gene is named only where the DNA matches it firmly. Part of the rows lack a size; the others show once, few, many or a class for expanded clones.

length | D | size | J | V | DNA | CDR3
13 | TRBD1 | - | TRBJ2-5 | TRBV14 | TGTGCCAGCAGCCCGGCGGGACAGGCCTCCCAGTACTTC | CASSPAGQASQYF
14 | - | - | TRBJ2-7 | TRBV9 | TGTGCCAGCAGCGTAACCGGACAGCCCTACGAGCAGTACTTC | CASSVTGQPYEQYF
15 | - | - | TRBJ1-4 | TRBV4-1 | TGCGCCAGCAGCCAAGACCGTGCAACTAATGAAAAACTGTTTTTT | CASSQDRATNEKLFF
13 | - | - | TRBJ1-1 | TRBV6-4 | TGTGCCAGCAGTTCGTCACAGAACACTGAAGCTTTCTTT | CASSSSQNTEAFF
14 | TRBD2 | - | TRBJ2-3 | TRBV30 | TGTGCCTGTGGACTAGCGGGAGCCCCCCATACGCAGTATTTT | CACGLAGAPHTQYF
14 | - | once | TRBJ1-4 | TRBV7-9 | TGTGCCAGCAGCCCAGGTGCAACTAATGAAAAACTGTTTTTT | CASSPGATNEKLFF
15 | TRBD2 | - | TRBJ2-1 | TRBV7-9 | TGTGCCAGCAGCCGAGGACTAGCGGGATACAATGAGCAGTTCTTC | CASSRGLAGYNEQFF
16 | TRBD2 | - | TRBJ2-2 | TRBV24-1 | TGTGCCACCCGTATCTTTAGCGGGCGGAACACCGGGGAGCTGTTTTTT | CATRIFSGRNTGELFF
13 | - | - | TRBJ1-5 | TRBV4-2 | TGTGCCAGCAGCCAAGATTCCGATCAGCCCCAGCATTTT | CASSQDSDQPQHF
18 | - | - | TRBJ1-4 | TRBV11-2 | TGTGCCAGCAGCCGAGGATCGGCGCCGGGTTTGACTAATGAAAAACTGTTTTTT | CASSRGSAPGLTNEKLFF
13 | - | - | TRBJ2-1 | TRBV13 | TGTGCCAGCAGCAGGGGGACGGAGAATGAGCAGTTCTTC | CASSRGTENEQFF
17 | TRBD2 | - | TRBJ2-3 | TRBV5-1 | TGCGCCAGCAGCTTCGACAGTCCGAGCGGGAGGACAGATACGCAGTATTTT | CASSFDSPSGRTDTQYF
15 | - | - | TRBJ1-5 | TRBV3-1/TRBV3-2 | TGTGCCAGCAGCCTCGACATTGGAAGCAATCAGCCCCAGCATTTT | CASSLDIGSNQPQHF
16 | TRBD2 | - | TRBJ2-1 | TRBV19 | TGTGCCAGTAAAACGATCGGGACTAGCGGGGCCGATGAGCAGTTCTTC | CASKTIGTSGADEQFF
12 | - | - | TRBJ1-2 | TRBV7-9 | TGTGCCAGCAGCCCCGGCGGGGATGGCTACACCTTC | CASSPGGDGYTF
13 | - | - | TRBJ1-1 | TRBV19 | TGTGCCACAAGCCAGGGGTTAAGGACTGAAGCTTTCTTT | CATSQGLRTEAFF
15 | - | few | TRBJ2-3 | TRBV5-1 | TGCGCCAGCAGCAGAGACTCGACTAGCACAGATACGCAGTATTTT | CASSRDSTSTDTQYF
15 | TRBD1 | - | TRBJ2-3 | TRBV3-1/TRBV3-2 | TGTGCCAGCGTCTCTACCAACAGGGGTACAGATACGCAGTATTTT | CASVSTNRGTDTQYF